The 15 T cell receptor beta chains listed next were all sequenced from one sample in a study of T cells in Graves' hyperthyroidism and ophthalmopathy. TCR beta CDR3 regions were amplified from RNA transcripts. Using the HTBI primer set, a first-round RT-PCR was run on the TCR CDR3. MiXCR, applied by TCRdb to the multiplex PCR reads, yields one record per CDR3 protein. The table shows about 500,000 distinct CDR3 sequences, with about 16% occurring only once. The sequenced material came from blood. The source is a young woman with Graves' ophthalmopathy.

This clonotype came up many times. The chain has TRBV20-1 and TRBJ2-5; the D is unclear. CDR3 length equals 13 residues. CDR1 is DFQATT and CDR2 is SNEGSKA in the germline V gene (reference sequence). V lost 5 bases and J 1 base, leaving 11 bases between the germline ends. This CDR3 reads CSAERGGQETQYF. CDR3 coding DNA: TGCAGTGCTGAAAGAGGTGGCCAAGAGACCCAGTACTTC.

The CDR3 protein is CASSHPDGAYEQYF. The CDR3 DNA reads as TGCGCCAGCAGCCATCCCGACGGGGCCTACGAGCAGTACTTC. The chain couples TRBV4-1 to TRBJ2-7, with D possibly TRBD2 on 5 matching bases. The CDR3 is 14 residues long. The germline V gene has CDR1 MGHRA and CDR2 YSYEKL. V was shortened by 3 bases and J by 2 bases, with 11 bases between the two germline ends.

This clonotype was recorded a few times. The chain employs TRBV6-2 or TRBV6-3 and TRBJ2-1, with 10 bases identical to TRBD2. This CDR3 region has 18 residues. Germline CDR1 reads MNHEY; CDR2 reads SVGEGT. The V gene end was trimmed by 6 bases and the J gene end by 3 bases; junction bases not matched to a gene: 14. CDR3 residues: CASSTTAYGTSVYNEQFF. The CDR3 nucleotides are TGTGCCAGCAGCACTACCGCATACGGGACTAGCGTCTACAATGAGCAGTTCTTC.

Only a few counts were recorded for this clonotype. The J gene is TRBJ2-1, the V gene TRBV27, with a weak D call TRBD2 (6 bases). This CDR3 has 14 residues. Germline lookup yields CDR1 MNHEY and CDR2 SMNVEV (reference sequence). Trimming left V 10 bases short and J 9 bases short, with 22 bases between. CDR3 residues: CATCLAPLKSEQFF. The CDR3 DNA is TGTGCCACCTGTCTAGCGCCCCTAAAGAGTGAGCAGTTCTTC.

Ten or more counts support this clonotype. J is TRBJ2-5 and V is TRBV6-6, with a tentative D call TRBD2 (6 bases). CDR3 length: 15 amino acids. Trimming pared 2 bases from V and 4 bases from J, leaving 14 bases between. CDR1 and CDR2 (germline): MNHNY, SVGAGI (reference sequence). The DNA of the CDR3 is TGTGCCAGCAGTTACGAGAAGGCTAGCGCAGAGACCCAGTACTTC. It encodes CASSYEKASAETQYF.

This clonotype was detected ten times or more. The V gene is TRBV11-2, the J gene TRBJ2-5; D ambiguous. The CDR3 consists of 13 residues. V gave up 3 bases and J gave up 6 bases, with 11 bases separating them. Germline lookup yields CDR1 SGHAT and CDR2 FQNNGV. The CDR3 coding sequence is TGTGCCAGCAGCTTGAGTGGTGTTAAGACCCAGTACTTC. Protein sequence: CASSLSGVKTQYF.

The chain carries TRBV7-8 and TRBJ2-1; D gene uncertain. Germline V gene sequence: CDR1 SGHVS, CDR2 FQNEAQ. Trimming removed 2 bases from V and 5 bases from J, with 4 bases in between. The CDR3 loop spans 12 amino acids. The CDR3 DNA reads TGTGCCAGCAGCTTAAGGAACAATGAGCAGTTCTTC. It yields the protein CASSLRNNEQFF.

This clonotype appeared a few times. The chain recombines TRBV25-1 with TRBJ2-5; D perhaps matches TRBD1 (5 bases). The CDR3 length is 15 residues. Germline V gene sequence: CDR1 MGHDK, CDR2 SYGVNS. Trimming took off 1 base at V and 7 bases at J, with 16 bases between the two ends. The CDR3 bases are TGTGCCAGCAGTGAATTAATTGGGGCATTTACGACCCAGTACTTC. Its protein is CASSELIGAFTTQYF. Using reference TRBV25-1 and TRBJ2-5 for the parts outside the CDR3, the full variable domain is EADIYQTPRYLVIGTGKKITLECSQTMGHDKMYWYQQDPGMELHLIHYSYGVNSTEKGDLSSESTVSRIRTEHFPLTLESARPSHTSQYLCASSELIGAFTTQYFGPGTRLLVL.

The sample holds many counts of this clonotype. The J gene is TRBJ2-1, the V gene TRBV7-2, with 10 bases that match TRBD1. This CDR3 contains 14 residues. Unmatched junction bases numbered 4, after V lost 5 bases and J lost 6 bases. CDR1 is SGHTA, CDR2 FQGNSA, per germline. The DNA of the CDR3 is TGTGCCAGCAGCACCTGGACAGGGGGCAATGAGCAGTTCTTC. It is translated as CASSTWTGGNEQFF.

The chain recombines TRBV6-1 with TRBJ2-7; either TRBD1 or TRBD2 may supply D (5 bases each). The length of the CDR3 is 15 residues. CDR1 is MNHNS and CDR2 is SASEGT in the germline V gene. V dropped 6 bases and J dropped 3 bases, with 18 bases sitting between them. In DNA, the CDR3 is TGTGCCAGCAGACCTAGGGACGCAGGGAACTACGAGCAGTACTTC. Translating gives CASRPRDAGNYEQYF.

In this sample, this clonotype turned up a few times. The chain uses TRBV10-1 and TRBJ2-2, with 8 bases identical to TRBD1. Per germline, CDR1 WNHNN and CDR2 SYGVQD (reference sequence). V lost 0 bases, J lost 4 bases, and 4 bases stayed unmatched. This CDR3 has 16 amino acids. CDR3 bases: TGCGCCAGCAGTGAGTCAGACAGGGGCCGCACCGGGGAGCTGTTTTTT. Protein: CASSESDRGRTGELFF.

CDR3 bases: TGTGCCAGCAGCTCCGTAAGCGGGAGGCCCTTCTACGAGCAGTACTTC. Translation gives CASSSVSGRPFYEQYF. The rearrangement uses TRBV7-9 and TRBJ2-7; 9 bases map to TRBD2. The CDR3 consists of 16 residues. CDR1 and CDR2 (germline): SEHNR, FQNEAQ (reference sequence). V trimming: 4 bases; J trimming: 3 bases; junction bases outside the gene matches: 10. Combining the CDR3 with reference TRBV7-9 and TRBJ2-7 gives the whole variable domain DTGVSQNPRHKITKRGQNVTFRCDPISEHNRLYWYRQTLGQGPEFLTYFQNEAQLEKSRLLSDRFSAERPKGSFSTLEIQRTEQGDSAMYLCASSSVSGRPFYEQYFGPGTRLTVT.

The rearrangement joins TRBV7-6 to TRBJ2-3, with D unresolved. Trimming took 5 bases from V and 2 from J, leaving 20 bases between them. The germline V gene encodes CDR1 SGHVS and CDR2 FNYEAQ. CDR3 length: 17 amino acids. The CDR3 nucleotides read TGTGCCAGCAGCCGCTCAAGATCCGACCCTTACACAGATACGCAGTATTTT. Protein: CASSRSRSDPYTDTQYF.

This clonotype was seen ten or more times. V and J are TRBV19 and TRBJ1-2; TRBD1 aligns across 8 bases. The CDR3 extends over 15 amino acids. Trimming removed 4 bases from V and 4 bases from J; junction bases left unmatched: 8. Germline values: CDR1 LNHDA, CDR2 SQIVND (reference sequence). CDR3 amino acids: CASSTGPGQGYGYTF. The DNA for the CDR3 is TGTGCCAGTAGTACGGGCCCCGGACAGGGCTATGGCTACACCTTC.

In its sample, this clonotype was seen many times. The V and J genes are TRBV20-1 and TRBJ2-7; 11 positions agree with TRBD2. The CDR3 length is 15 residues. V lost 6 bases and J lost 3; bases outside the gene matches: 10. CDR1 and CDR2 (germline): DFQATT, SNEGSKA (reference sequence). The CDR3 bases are TGCAGTGCCCAGAGGGGCGGGACTAGCGGCTACGAGCAGTACTTC. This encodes CSAQRGGTSGYEQYF.